This T cell receptor beta chain appears in the sequencing data of a study of T cell responses to AZD1222 COVID-19 vaccine. Trimming left V 3 bases short and J 7 bases short, with 6 bases between. CDR3 length: 11 residues. Repertoires were generated with immunoSEQ multiplex PCR, while TCRdb's copy carries only in-frame clones and drops some. In the table there are about 120,000 clones, around nine tenths of which are singletons. The chain joins TRBV12-3 or TRBV12-4 to TRBJ1-2, with D hard to call. The sample in question was peripheral blood, obtained on day 0 of AZD1222 vaccination. The receptor's source is an adult in good health. CDR3 amino acids: CASSFQVGYTF. As DNA, the CDR3 is TGTGCCAGCAGTTTCCAGGTTGGCTACACCTTC.